This entry lists 30 T cell receptor beta chains sequenced from one sample in a study of T-cell memory formation after mild COVID-19. TCRdb passed the 5' RACE reads through MiXCR, listing each CDR3 protein once. Among about 90,000 distinct CDR3 sequences listed, over 12% were seen once. The specimen sequenced was PBMCs or a T cell subset sorted from them (not recorded which). Every receptor here comes from a man younger than 35 who had mild COVID-19 (a few samples of this study predate the infection). Cell type and time point are not known.

This clonotype was seen only a few times. CDR3 loop: CATAYRVNEQFF. In nucleotides, the CDR3 is TGTGCCACCGCCTACAGGGTGAATGAGCAGTTCTTC. The rearrangement links TRBV24-1 to TRBJ2-1; maybe TRBD1 (6 bases). The germline V gene has CDR1 KGHDR and CDR2 SFDVKD. This CDR3 contains 12 residues. The ends were cut back, 9 bases at V and 7 bases at J, with 12 bases in the middle.

The J gene is TRBJ2-3, the V gene TRBV7-8; TRBD1 or TRBD2 may be the D gene (8 bases each). The CDR3 sequence is 14 residues long. Germline-derived CDR1 and CDR2 are SGHVS and FQNEAQ. Trimming left V 6 bases short and J 6 bases short, with 16 bases between. The chain's CDR3 is CASSFSGTGDTQYF. CDR3 DNA: TGTGCCAGCAGTTTTAGCGGGACAGGCGATACGCAGTATTTT.

The J gene is TRBJ2-3, the V gene TRBV4-3, with TRBD2 matching over 13 bases. Losses at the gene ends were 6 bases for V and 14 bases for J; bases not matched to a gene: 14. This CDR3 has 15 amino acids. Germline CDR1 and CDR2: LGHNA and YSLEER. CDR3 DNA sequence: TGCGCCAGCAGTGAAACGAGGACTAGCGGGGGTGAGCGGTATTTT. It yields the protein CASSETRTSGGERYF.

V gene TRBV12-3 or TRBV12-4 combines with J gene TRBJ2-7; 11 nucleotides match TRBD2. J gave up 0 bases and V 3 bases, and 4 bases lay outside the gene matches. The CDR3 is made up of 16 amino acids. In nucleotides, the CDR3 is TGTGCCAGCAGTTTCCGACTAGCGGGAAGCTCCTACGAGCAGTACTTC. Translation: CASSFRLAGSSYEQYF.

The chain uses TRBV27 and TRBJ2-7, with no clear D. Germline assignment: CDR1 MNHEY and CDR2 SMNVEV (reference sequence). The CDR3 totals 15 residues. The ends were cut back, 5 bases at V and 2 bases at J, with 16 bases in the middle. This chain's CDR3 is CASSRVPVATYEQYF. For the CDR3, the DNA is TGTGCCAGCAGTCGGGTACCCGTAGCTACCTACGAGCAGTACTTC.

The chain employs TRBV2 and TRBJ2-7; D gene unclear. V lost 8 bases and J lost 1, with 12 bases in between. Germline-derived CDR1 and CDR2 are SNHLY and FYNNEI. This CDR3 is built from 13 residues. Here the CDR3 DNA reads TGTGCCAGCGAATGGAGTACATCCTACGAGCAGTACTTC. Amino acids: CASEWSTSYEQYF.

CDR3: CASSFQRGATDTQYF. The CDR3 DNA follows: TGTGCCAGCAGCTTTCAGCGGGGGGCCACAGATACGCAGTATTTT. This chain connects TRBV7-2 to TRBJ2-3; 9 bases are a match to TRBD2. J was trimmed by 2 bases and V by 3 bases; bases with no gene match: 3. Germline CDR1 is SGHTA and CDR2 is FQGNSA. There are 15 residues in the CDR3.

V usage is TRBV19 and J usage is TRBJ2-2; D gene uncertain. The CDR3 length is 14 residues. V gave up 3 bases and J gave up 4 bases, with 9 bases separating them. Germline CDR1 is LNHDA and CDR2 is SQIVND (reference sequence). The CDR3 DNA is TGTGCCAGTAGTATGCAGGTCCTCACCGGGGAGCTGTTTTTT. Amino acid sequence: CASSMQVLTGELFF. The variable domain in full, with the rest retrieved from reference TRBV19 and TRBJ2-2, is DGGITQSPKYLFRKEGQNVTLSCEQNLNHDAMYWYRQDPGQGLRLIYYSQIVNDFQKGDIAEGYSVSREKKESFPLTVTSAQKNPTAFYLCASSMQVLTGELFFGEGSRLTVL.

This clonotype was found a few times. The CDR3 protein is CASSLSPTSTDTQYF. The CDR3, as DNA: TGTGCCAGCAGCTTGAGTCCAACTAGCACAGATACGCAGTATTTT. The chain joins TRBV5-4 to TRBJ2-3; no definite D call. V was pared by 1 base and J by 0 bases, with 9 bases between. This CDR3 is built from 15 residues. Germline-derived CDR1 and CDR2 are SGHNT and YYREEE (reference sequence).

The rearrangement joins TRBV19 to TRBJ2-3; D may be TRBD1 (6 bases). The CDR3 sequence is 16 residues long. CDR1 and CDR2 (germline): LNHDA, SQIVND (reference sequence). The V end lost 3 bases, the J end lost 3 bases, and 16 bases lay between the germline ends. CDR3 nucleotides: TGTGCCAGTAGTATTCCAGGGGTCCGGGTGACAGATACGCAGTATTTT. Translated, it gives CASSIPGVRVTDTQYF.

This clonotype was seen more than once but under ten times. DNA of the CDR3: TGTGCCAGCAGCCCTAGCCGGACTAGCGGGAAAGAGACCCAGTACTTC. Encoded protein: CASSPSRTSGKETQYF. The chain joins TRBV7-6 to TRBJ2-5; 12 nucleotides line up with TRBD2. The junction had 7 bases not matched to a gene; V was cut back by 5 bases and J by 3 bases. Germline CDR1 is SGHVS and CDR2 is FNYEAQ. The CDR3 sequence is 16 residues long.

This clonotype was observed a handful of times. CDR3 nucleotides: TGCAGCGTTGAAGTCGGGGGTATCTACGAGCAGTACTTC. Residues: CSVEVGGIYEQYF. The chain couples TRBV29-1 to TRBJ2-7, with D perhaps matching TRBD2 (6 bases). The V gene's germline CDR1 is SQVTM and CDR2 ANQGSEA. There are 13 residues in the CDR3. V gave up 1 base and J gave up 3 bases, with 10 bases separating them.

This clonotype was recorded a few times. The rearrangement joins TRBV30 to TRBJ1-2; possibly TRBD1 for D (5 bases). Trimming removed 7 bases at V and 5 bases at J, with 17 bases between. The CDR3 contains 13 residues. Germline loops: CDR1 GTSNPN, CDR2 SVGIG (reference sequence). This CDR3 is CAFRDLRGYGYTF. The CDR3 DNA is TGTGCCTTCCGGGACTTGAGAGGTTATGGCTACACCTTC.

The rearrangement joins TRBV4-3 to TRBJ2-3; TRBD2 is a possible D gene (6 bases). This CDR3 region has 16 residues. Germline values: CDR1 LGHNA, CDR2 YSLEER. V lost 4 bases, J lost 4 bases, and 18 bases lay in between. The DNA of the CDR3 is TGCGCCAGCAGCCCTAGTACGGGGGTTGGGTCAGATACGCAGTATTTT. It yields the protein CASSPSTGVGSDTQYF.

The rearrangement joins TRBV27 to TRBJ1-6, with D possibly being TRBD1 (5 bases). Germline V CDR1 and CDR2: MNHEY, SMNVEV (reference sequence). V dropped 5 bases and J dropped 6 bases, with 20 bases sitting between them. There are 17 residues in the CDR3. The DNA for the CDR3 is TGTGCCAGCAGTAACCTGAAACTCGCGGGGGGTAATTCACCCCTCCACTTT. Its translation is CASSNLKLAGGNSPLHF.

This chain links TRBV6-6 with TRBJ2-4, with TRBD1 matching over 11 bases. CDR1 and CDR2 from the germline V gene are MNHNY and SVGAGI (reference sequence). The ends lost 4 bases at V and 3 bases at J; junction bases unmatched: 8. The CDR3 length is 17 residues. The CDR3 coding sequence is TGTGCCAGCAGTTCGGGACAGGGGGAAATGGGCAAAAACATTCAGTACTTC. Protein product: CASSSGQGEMGKNIQYF.

This clonotype has only a few counts. The chain links TRBV11-2 to TRBJ2-7; weak D call: TRBD1 (6 bases). The CDR3 contains 13 residues. V was shortened by 5 bases and J by 2 bases, with 10 bases between the two germline ends. The germline V gene has CDR1 SGHAT and CDR2 FQNNGV. CDR3 DNA: TGTGCCAGCAGCAAAACAGGGACCTACGAGCAGTACTTC. Its protein product is CASSKTGTYEQYF.

The J gene is TRBJ2-7, the V gene TRBV6-5; 8 nucleotides match TRBD2. Unmatched junction bases numbered 4, after V lost 0 bases and J lost 0 bases. Germline loops: CDR1 MNHEY, CDR2 SVGAGI. The CDR3 spans 16 residues. The CDR3 DNA is TGTGCCAGCAGTTACTCAGAGCGGGGGATCTCCTACGAGCAGTACTTC. This translates into CASSYSERGISYEQYF.

This clonotype was found a few times. The chain is built from TRBV28 and TRBJ2-5; 7 bases align to TRBD1. V lost 5 bases and J lost 0; bases outside the gene matches: 9. The CDR3 sequence is 16 residues long. Per germline, CDR1 MDHEN and CDR2 SYDVKM. For the CDR3, the DNA is TGTGCCAGCAGTGTAACAGGGGATCCCTACCAAGAGACCCAGTACTTC. Its translation: CASSVTGDPYQETQYF.

The chain has TRBV7-9 and TRBJ1-6; 12 bases are shared with TRBD1. The CDR3 totals 14 residues. Germline trimming cut 5 bases from V and 10 bases from J; bases unmatched to any gene: 3. Germline CDR1 and CDR2: SEHNR and FQNEAQ (reference sequence). As DNA, the CDR3 is TGTGCCAGCAGCGAGGGACAGGGGGCCTCACCCCTCCACTTT. Its translation is CASSEGQGASPLHF.

This clonotype turned up a few times. V is TRBV7-9 and J is TRBJ2-1; D is perhaps TRBD1 (5 bases). The CDR3 runs to 13 residues. CDR1 and CDR2 from the germline V gene are SEHNR and FQNEAQ (reference sequence). Trimming left V 6 bases short and J 10 bases short, with 16 bases between. Here the CDR3 reads CASSPPRQQEQFF. Written as DNA, the CDR3 is TGTGCCAGCAGTCCACCACGACAGCAGGAGCAGTTCTTC.

This clonotype was counted a single time. The chain has TRBV4-2 and TRBJ2-6, with a tentative D call TRBD1 (6 bases). The germline V and J ends were trimmed by 1 base and 19 bases, with 23 bases remaining between them. CDR1 and CDR2 from the germline V gene are LGHNA and YNFKEQ. This CDR3 contains 15 residues. CDR3 sequence: CASSQVGIRDNRVTF. CDR3 DNA: TGTGCCAGCAGCCAAGTCGGGATTCGGGACAACCGTGTTACTTTC.

This clonotype showed up many times. The chain uses TRBV15 and TRBJ2-5; D unclear. The germline V and J ends were trimmed by 0 bases and 5 bases, with 4 bases remaining between them. Germline CDR1 LNHNV, CDR2 YYDKDF (reference sequence). The CDR3 is 12 residues long. CDR3 DNA: TGTGCCACCAGCAGAGATTTGGAGACCCAGTACTTC. Amino acid sequence: CATSRDLETQYF. The variable domain in full, with the rest retrieved from reference TRBV15 and TRBJ2-5, is DAMVIQNPRYQVTQFGKPVTLSCSQTLNHNVMYWYQQKSSQAPKLLFHYYDKDFNNEADTPDNFQSRRPNTSFCFLDIRSPGLGDTAMYLCATSRDLETQYFGPGTRLLVL.

J is TRBJ2-7 and V is TRBV18; 8 nucleotides align to TRBD1. Looked up from germline, CDR1 is KGHSH and CDR2 is LQKENI. The CDR3 contains 15 residues. J gave up 4 bases and V 3 bases, and 8 bases lay outside the gene matches. DNA for the CDR3: TGTGCCAGCTCACCTCGGACAGGGAAGGTATACGAGCAGTACTTC. Amino acids: CASSPRTGKVYEQYF.

This sequence joins TRBV12-3 or TRBV12-4 and TRBJ2-7; D possibly corresponds to TRBD2 (5 bases). This CDR3 has 12 residues. Trimming pared 2 bases from V and 5 bases from J, leaving 7 bases between. CDR3 DNA sequence: TGTGCCAGCAGTTTAATCGGGAACGAGCAGTACTTC. Translation gives CASSLIGNEQYF.

This clonotype was picked up a small number of times. The chain couples TRBV5-4 to TRBJ2-4; perhaps D is TRBD1 or TRBD2 (5 bases each). Trimming cost V 0 bases and J 4 bases, with 14 bases left between them. CDR3 length equals 16 residues. CDR1 is SGHNT, CDR2 YYREEE, per germline (reference sequence). The CDR3 reads CASSLGSGTGKNIQYF. The DNA of the CDR3 is TGTGCCAGCAGCTTGGGATCAGGGACGGGGAAAAACATTCAGTACTTC.

The J gene is TRBJ2-2, the V gene TRBV9; TRBD2 matches at 15 bases. V shed 5 bases, J shed 6 bases, and the junction held 11 bases outside the gene matches. The CDR3 spans 18 residues. Germline CDR1 SGDLS, CDR2 YYNGEE. The CDR3 protein is CASSEPGLAGGPSGELFF. The DNA of the CDR3 is TGTGCCAGCAGTGAACCGGGACTAGCGGGGGGACCCTCCGGGGAGCTGTTTTTT.

This sequence joins TRBV29-1 and TRBJ1-6; D may be TRBD1 (6 bases). The CDR3 is made up of 13 amino acids. Germline assignment: CDR1 SQVTM and CDR2 ANQGSEA. V gave up 6 bases and J gave up 6 bases, with 12 bases separating them. The CDR3 spells CSVRTETNSPLHF. The CDR3 coding sequence is TGCAGCGTGAGGACAGAGACTAATTCACCCCTCCACTTT.

The CDR3: CASSSTSGGYNEQFF. CDR3 bases: TGTGCCAGCAGTTCGACTAGCGGGGGTTACAATGAGCAGTTCTTC. The gene calls are TRBV28 and TRBJ2-1; TRBD2 matches 12 bases. V lost 4 bases to trimming and J lost 4 bases; unmatched junction nucleotides: 2. The CDR3 has 15 amino acids. Germline assignment: CDR1 MDHEN and CDR2 SYDVKM.

This sequence joins TRBV29-1 and TRBJ2-1; 9 bases align to TRBD1. With V trimmed by 4 bases and J by 9 bases, 16 bases remained unmatched. This CDR3 has 16 residues. Germline assignment: CDR1 SQVTM and CDR2 ANQGSEA. The CDR3 protein is CSVVGLRDRAIREQFF. CDR3 DNA sequence: TGCAGCGTTGTTGGACTCCGGGACAGGGCGATACGTGAGCAGTTCTTC.